The next 6 T cell receptor beta chains were all read from a single sample in a study of cytomegalovirus exposure and HLA in healthy donors. Primers for the PCR totalled 60 Vbeta and 13 Jbeta. Assay: immunoSEQ multiplex PCR; the TCRdb copy retains only in-frame clones and omits some. In the table there are 110,000 to 150,000 clones, around 85% of which are singletons. The material sequenced was PBMCs. The receptors were sampled from a woman aged 45-65 years in good health and CMV-seropositive.

The chain couples TRBV6-1 to TRBJ2-3; no clear D gene. The V end was cut by 4 bases, the J end by 0 bases, with 8 bases between. The CDR3 is 14 amino acids. Germline CDR1 is MNHNS and CDR2 is SASEGT. The CDR3 DNA sequence: TGTGCCAGCAGTGTTATGGAGAGCACAGATACGCAGTATTTT. It yields the protein CASSVMESTDTQYF.

The table lists this clone with a count of one. The chain carries TRBV5-1 and TRBJ2-6; 7 positions agree with TRBD1. The CDR3 extends over 15 amino acids. In germline, CDR1 is SGHRS, CDR2 YFSETQ. Trimming took 5 bases from V and 2 from J; bases not matched to a gene: 4. This CDR3 reads CASSLGTAGANVLTF. The CDR3 DNA follows: TGCGCCAGCAGTTTAGGGACAGCTGGGGCCAACGTCCTGACTTTC.

The chain links TRBV2 to TRBJ2-7; D perhaps matches TRBD1 (5 bases). The CDR3 spans 13 residues. The V and J ends lost 8 bases and 3 bases respectively, with 14 bases between them. Germline loops: CDR1 SNHLY, CDR2 FYNNEI. Written as DNA, the CDR3 is TGTGCCAGCTTCCTCAGGGTTGGCTACGAGCAGTACTTC. It yields the protein CASFLRVGYEQYF.

The chain employs TRBV20-1 and TRBJ2-7, with D possibly matching TRBD2 (5 bases). Germline CDR1 DFQATT, CDR2 SNEGSKA (reference sequence). V was trimmed by 6 bases and J by 1 base, leaving 7 bases between them. CDR3 length equals 11 residues. The CDR3 region has the DNA TGCAGTGCAGAGGGTTCCTACGAGCAGTACTTC. Protein: CSAEGSYEQYF.

In its sample, this clone was seen once. In DNA, the CDR3 is TGTGCCAGCATCCACAAAATAGCGGGGGGGCTTTATGAGCAGTTCTTC. Its translation: CASIHKIAGGLYEQFF. The chain couples TRBV27 to TRBJ2-1; 11 nucleotides line up with TRBD2. The CDR3 spans 16 residues. Germline V gives CDR1 MNHEY, CDR2 SMNVEV (reference sequence). The V gene end was trimmed by 7 bases and the J gene end by 8 bases; junction bases not matched to a gene: 13.

There are a few counts of this clone. This rearrangement joins TRBV29-1 to TRBJ1-2, with 9 positions matching TRBD1. The germline V gene encodes CDR1 SQVTM and CDR2 ANQGSEA. V lost 3 bases to trimming and J lost 4 bases; unmatched junction nucleotides: 9. The CDR3 consists of 15 residues. CDR3 DNA: TGCAGCGTTGACCCCGGGACAGGGCTCCCCTATGGCTACACCTTC. This translates into CSVDPGTGLPYGYTF. Drawing the rest from reference TRBV29-1 and TRBJ1-2, the complete variable domain is SAVISQKPSRDICQRGTSLTIQCQVDSQVTMMFWYRQQPGQSLTLIATANQGSEATYESGFVIDKFPISRPNLTFSTLTVSNMSPEDSSIYLCSVDPGTGLPYGYTFGSGTRLTVV.